The 10 T cell receptor beta chains below were found in one sample sequenced in a study of a mutant IDH1 vaccine in newly diagnosed glioma. The antigens for these receptors are not known. Time point of the sample: week 35, safety follow-up. The content of each vaccine dose was 300 ug of mutant IDH1 20-mer peptide, and topical imiquimod accompanied it. Using immunoSEQ multiplex PCR, the repertoire was profiled, and TCRdb retains in-frame clones only, with some absent. This table has tens of thousands of clones, 80% to 85% appearing once. The source material was PBMCs, sampled from a glioma patient whose treatment included an IDH1 peptide vaccine. The receptors were sampled from a man aged 25 to 40 with glioma.

V is TRBV19 and J is TRBJ1-5; TRBD1 aligns across 8 bases. There are 19 residues in the CDR3. The V and J ends lost 4 bases and 3 bases, in that order; junction bases with no gene match: 17. CDR1 is LNHDA, CDR2 SQIVND, per germline (reference sequence). Here the CDR3 reads CASSTEGWTGKGVNQPQHF. The CDR3 nucleotides are TGTGCCAGTAGTACGGAGGGTTGGACAGGGAAAGGGGTCAATCAGCCCCAGCATTTT.

This chain uses TRBV6-5 with TRBJ1-5; D remains unclear. This CDR3 has 14 amino acids. Germline values: CDR1 MNHEY, CDR2 SVGAGI. V lost 10 bases to trimming and J lost 2 bases, with 15 bases between them. The CDR3 sequence is CATRRRSGNQPQHF. CDR3 in DNA: TGTGCCACTCGGCGACGGTCGGGCAATCAGCCCCAGCATTTT.

The V call is TRBV19, the J call TRBJ2-2; the D gene is possibly TRBD1 (6 bases). The CDR3 contains 13 residues. Germline CDR1 LNHDA, CDR2 SQIVND (reference sequence). V was pared by 9 bases and J by 4 bases, with 12 bases between. CDR3 in amino acids: CASKTGRTGELFF. The CDR3, as DNA: TGTGCCAGCAAAACAGGGCGCACCGGGGAGCTGTTTTTT.

The chain uses TRBV15 and TRBJ1-1; 8 nucleotides align to TRBD1. This CDR3 spans 14 amino acids. V was pared by 8 bases and J by 6 bases, with 11 bases of the junction left unmatched. The germline V gene encodes CDR1 LNHNV and CDR2 YYDKDF (reference sequence). Here the CDR3 DNA reads TGTGCCACCTCGACCCGAGACAGGGGTCCTGAAGCTTTCTTT. Residues: CATSTRDRGPEAFF.

The chain employs TRBV5-4 and TRBJ2-5; D uncertain. V was shortened by 4 bases and J by 4 bases, with 20 bases between the two germline ends. Looked up from germline, CDR1 is SGHNT and CDR2 is YYREEE (reference sequence). The CDR3 extends over 16 amino acids. For the CDR3, the DNA is TGTGCCAGCAGCCCTAACCCTATCCCCACTGGAGAGACCCAGTACTTC. The encoded protein is CASSPNPIPTGETQYF.

The V gene is TRBV7-9, the J gene TRBJ2-3, with D possibly being TRBD1 (6 bases). The CDR3 loop spans 16 amino acids. V lost 1 base and J 9 bases, leaving 20 bases between the germline ends. Looked up from germline, CDR1 is SEHNR and CDR2 is FQNEAQ (reference sequence). DNA of the CDR3: TGTGCCAGCAGCTTAGATCGCGACAGGTCCCTAGGGACGCAGTATTTT. This encodes CASSLDRDRSLGTQYF.

J is TRBJ1-2 and V is TRBV6-6; 7 nucleotides line up with TRBD1. Germline V gene lookup returns CDR1 MNHNY and CDR2 SVGAGI (reference sequence). V lost 6 bases and J lost 2; bases outside the gene matches: 9. The CDR3 length is 15 residues. The CDR3 coding sequence is TGTGCCAGCAGCGGGCGGGGACAGTCAAACTATGGCTACACCTTC. Protein: CASSGRGQSNYGYTF.

This clone was observed once. This chain uses TRBV11-2 with TRBJ2-2, with D unresolved. The CDR3 spans 14 residues. V was cut by 5 bases and J by 0 bases, with 7 bases left in between. Germline CDR1 is SGHAT and CDR2 is FQNNGV. As DNA, the CDR3 is TGTGCCAGCAGCCTCGACCCGAACACCGGGGAGCTGTTTTTT. It specifies CASSLDPNTGELFF.

The chain carries TRBV19 and TRBJ1-2; no clear D gene. The CDR3 has 13 amino acids. The V gene's germline CDR1 is LNHDA and CDR2 SQIVND (reference sequence). The germline V and J ends were trimmed by 4 bases and 8 bases, with 14 bases remaining between them. CDR3 coding DNA: TGTGCCAGTAGTACCCGTACCAGCGGGGGCTACACCTTC. Amino acid sequence: CASSTRTSGGYTF.

This chain links TRBV6-5 with TRBJ1-2; the match to TRBD1 covers 11 bases. Trimming removed 6 bases from V and 5 bases from J; junction bases left unmatched: 11. Germline assignment: CDR1 MNHEY and CDR2 SVGAGI. The CDR3 is made up of 16 amino acids. DNA of the CDR3: TGTGCCAGCAGATACGGGACAGGGGGTTACTCATATGGCTACACCTTC. Its translation: CASRYGTGGYSYGYTF.